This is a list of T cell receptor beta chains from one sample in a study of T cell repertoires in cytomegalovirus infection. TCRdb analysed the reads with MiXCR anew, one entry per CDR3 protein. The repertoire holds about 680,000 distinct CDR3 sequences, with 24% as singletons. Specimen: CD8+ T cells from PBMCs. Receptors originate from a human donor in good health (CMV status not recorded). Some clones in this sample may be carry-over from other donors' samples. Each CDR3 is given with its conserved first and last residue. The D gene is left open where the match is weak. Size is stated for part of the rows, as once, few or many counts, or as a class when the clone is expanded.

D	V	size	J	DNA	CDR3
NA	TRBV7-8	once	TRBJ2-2	TGTGCCAGCAGCTTAGCGCTAACCGGGGTGCTGTTTTTT	CASSLALTGVLFF
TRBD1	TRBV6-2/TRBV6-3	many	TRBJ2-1	TGTGCCAGCAGTTACTTTTGGGGACAGGGGAAGGAATCACCAAACAATGAGCAGTTCTTC	CASSYFWGQGKESPNNEQFF
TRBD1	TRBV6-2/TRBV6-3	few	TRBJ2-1	TGTGCCAGCAGTGCGATGGGACAGGGGTATGAGCAGTTCTTC	CASSAMGQGYEQFF
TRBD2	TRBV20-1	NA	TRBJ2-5	TGCAGTGCTAGCAGGGGCGGGGGGGTAGAGACCCAGTACTTC	CSASRGGGVETQYF
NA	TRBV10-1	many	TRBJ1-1	TGCGCCAGCAGTGAGGCTCAGGTTACCATGAACACTGAAGCTTTCTTT	CASSEAQVTMNTEAFF
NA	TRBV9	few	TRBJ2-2	TGTGCCAGCAGCGTAGATGGGAACACCGGGGAGCTGTTTTTT	CASSVDGNTGELFF
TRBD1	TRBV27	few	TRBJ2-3	TGTGCCAGCAGTTTCCTCCCTGGACAGGGGCCCACAGATACGCAGTATTTT	CASSFLPGQGPTDTQYF
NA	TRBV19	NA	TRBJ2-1	TGTGCCAGTGGCCCCACCTACGATGAGCAGTTCTTC	CASGPTYDEQFF
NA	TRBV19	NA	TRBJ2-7	TGTGCCAGTACCGCCAAGGGCGGTTCCTACGAGCAGTACTTC	CASTAKGGSYEQYF
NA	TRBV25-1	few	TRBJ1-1	TGTGCCAGCATGGAGGTTCACAGCACTGAAGCTTTCTTT	CASMEVHSTEAFF
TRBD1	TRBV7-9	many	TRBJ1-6	TGTGCCAGCAGCTTAGGGGGGGACAGCTATTCACCCCTCCACTTT	CASSLGGDSYSPLHF
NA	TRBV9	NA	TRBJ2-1	TGTGCCAGCAGCGACAGGGTAGGTAGGTGGAATGAGCAGTTCTTC	CASSDRVGRWNEQFF
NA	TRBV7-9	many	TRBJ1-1	TGTGCCAGCAGCTTTTTGGCAGGGAGGCGTGATGAAGCTTTCTTT	CASSFLAGRRDEAFF
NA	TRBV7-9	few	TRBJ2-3	TGTGCCAGCCATACTAGAGCAGATACGCAGTATTTT	CASHTRADTQYF
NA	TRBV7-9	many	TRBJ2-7	TGTGCCAGCAGCTTAGAAGGGGAATACGAGCAGTACTTC	CASSLEGEYEQYF
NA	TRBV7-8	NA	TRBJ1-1	TGTGCCAGCAGCTCAAACCCGGGGCTGAACATTGAAGCTTTCTTT	CASSSNPGLNIEAFF
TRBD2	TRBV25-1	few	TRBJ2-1	TGTGCCAGCAGTGAATATTTTCGGGGGGACGATGAGCAGTTCTTC	CASSEYFRGDDEQFF
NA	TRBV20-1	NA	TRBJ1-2	TGCAGTGCTAGTGGAGGGGACTATGGCTACACCTTC	CSASGGDYGYTF
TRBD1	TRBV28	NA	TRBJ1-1	TGTGCCAGCAGTCAACAGGGGGCGAGGAACACTGAAGCTTTCTTT	CASSQQGARNTEAFF
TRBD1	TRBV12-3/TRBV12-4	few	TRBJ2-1	TGTGCCAGCACCGGGACAGAGAGACCCAATGAGCAGTTCTTC	CASTGTERPNEQFF
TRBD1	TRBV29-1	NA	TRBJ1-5	TGCAGCGTAATGCAGGGGGATTATCAGCCCCAGCATTTT	CSVMQGDYQPQHF
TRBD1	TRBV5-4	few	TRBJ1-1	TGTGCCAGCAGCTTGGACAGGGGGCAAAAGGGTGAAGCTTTCTTT	CASSLDRGQKGEAFF
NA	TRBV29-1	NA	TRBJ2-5	TGCAGCGTTGTTGGTTACCGAGAGACCCAGTACTTC	CSVVGYRETQYF
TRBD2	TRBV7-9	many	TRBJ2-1	TGTGCCAGCAGCTTACTGCTAGCGGGGGCGAATGAGCAGTTCTTC	CASSLLLAGANEQFF